Listed here are 28 T cell receptor beta chains from one sample, sequenced in a study of OX40 agonist ivuxolimab in advanced cancers. Profiled with immunoSEQ multiplex PCR; TCRdb holds only in-frame clones, not every one. The data contain 60,000 to 65,000 clones, around 91% of them seen just once; the ten biggest clones take up roughly a tenth. Specimen: CD4+ or CD8+ T cells sorted from blood, collected in a trial of the OX40 agonist ivuxolimab. The receptors shown here come from an adult with an advanced solid tumor such as melanoma, head and neck, liver or kidney cancer.

The chain has TRBV5-1 and TRBJ1-2; D gene uncertain. The CDR3 has 14 amino acids. Trimming pared 0 bases from V and 0 bases from J, leaving 6 bases between. Germline CDR1 is SGHRS and CDR2 is YFSETQ. The CDR3 bases are TGCGCCAGCAGCTTGGTTGGATCTAACTATGGCTACACCTTC. Residues: CASSLVGSNYGYTF.

The rearrangement uses TRBV2 and TRBJ1-1; the D is unclear. V was trimmed by 6 bases and J by 8 bases, leaving 19 bases between them. This CDR3 comprises 14 residues. CDR1 and CDR2 from the germline V gene are SNHLY and FYNNEI. The CDR3 sequence is CASSKGYADREAFF. Written as DNA, the CDR3 is TGTGCCAGCAGCAAAGGGTACGCTGACCGGGAAGCTTTCTTT.

The rearrangement links TRBV9 to TRBJ2-7; TRBD2 aligns across 8 bases. This CDR3 contains 14 residues. The ends lost 2 bases at V and 3 bases at J; junction bases unmatched: 4. Per germline, CDR1 SGDLS and CDR2 YYNGEE. CDR3 region: CASSVGTSNYEQYF. CDR3 nucleotide sequence: TGTGCCAGCAGCGTCGGGACTAGTAACTACGAGCAGTACTTC.

The chain couples TRBV19 to TRBJ1-5; D remains unclear. Looked up from germline, CDR1 is LNHDA and CDR2 is SQIVND (reference sequence). This CDR3 comprises 13 residues. V was clipped by 7 bases and J by 5 bases, with 12 bases between them. CDR3: CASNRYYDQPQHF. In nucleotides, the CDR3 is TGTGCCAGTAATCGGTATTACGATCAGCCCCAGCATTTT.

V and J are TRBV5-4 and TRBJ2-7, with 8 nucleotides matching TRBD1. Per germline, CDR1 SGHNT and CDR2 YYREEE (reference sequence). Losses at the gene ends were 4 bases for V and 0 bases for J; bases not matched to a gene: 3. The CDR3 spans 14 residues. The CDR3 is CASSRDRTSYEQYF. The CDR3 DNA sequence: TGTGCCAGCAGCAGGGACAGGACCTCCTACGAGCAGTACTTC.

The chain employs TRBV19 and TRBJ2-1; D call uncertain. V lost 1 base and J lost 2, with 3 bases in between. Germline-derived CDR1 and CDR2 are LNHDA and SQIVND (reference sequence). The CDR3 is made up of 13 amino acids. The CDR3, as DNA: TGTGCCAGTAGTATAGGGCCCTACAATGAGCAGTTCTTC. Translating it yields CASSIGPYNEQFF.

V is TRBV2 and J is TRBJ1-5; TRBD1 agrees at 10 bases. The CDR3 is made up of 14 amino acids. The J segment lost 5 bases and the V segment lost 6 bases, leaving 4 bases of the junction unmatched. From germline, CDR1 is SNHLY and CDR2 FYNNEI. In DNA form, the CDR3 reads TGTGCCAGCAGCGGGGGGACAGGGGATCAGCCCCAGCATTTT. It yields the protein CASSGGTGDQPQHF.

This clone appeared once. V is TRBV7-8 and J is TRBJ2-6; tentatively, D is TRBD1 or TRBD2 (5 bases each). Germline V gene data show CDR1 as SGHVS and CDR2 as FQNEAQ. Trimming stripped 4 bases from V and 4 bases from J, with 11 bases between. The CDR3 runs to 15 residues. The CDR3 nucleotides read TGTGCCAGCAGCTCGGGACGCTGGGGGGCCAACGTCCTGACTTTC. Encoded protein: CASSSGRWGANVLTF.

This sequence joins TRBV11-2 and TRBJ2-5; the match to TRBD2 covers 15 bases. CDR3 length: 16 amino acids. Germline loops: CDR1 SGHAT, CDR2 FQNNGV. J gave up 2 bases and V 4 bases, and 2 bases lay outside the gene matches. The CDR3 reads CASSSGTSGGQETQYF. CDR3 coding DNA: TGTGCCAGCAGCTCGGGGACTAGCGGGGGGCAAGAGACCCAGTACTTC.

The gene calls are TRBV6-5 and TRBJ1-1, with D perhaps matching TRBD1 (5 bases). The CDR3 runs to 12 residues. Germline V gene data show CDR1 as MNHEY and CDR2 as SVGAGI. V was trimmed by 6 bases and J by 9 bases, leaving 14 bases between them. The chain's CDR3 is CASSPLRGQAFF. The CDR3 DNA reads as TGTGCCAGCAGCCCCCTTCGGGGCCAAGCTTTCTTT.

The chain links TRBV27 to TRBJ2-1, with D unresolved. The V and J ends lost 3 bases and 2 bases respectively, with 8 bases between them. The CDR3 totals 14 residues. Germline V gene data show CDR1 as MNHEY and CDR2 as SMNVEV (reference sequence). CDR3 coding DNA: TGTGCCAGCAGTTTCACAGCTACCTACAATGAGCAGTTCTTC. Translation gives CASSFTATYNEQFF.

The chain recombines TRBV27 with TRBJ2-7; 7 bases match TRBD2. The junction had 4 bases not matched to a gene; V was cut back by 0 bases and J by 2 bases. The CDR3 totals 15 residues. Germline V gene lookup returns CDR1 MNHEY and CDR2 SMNVEV (reference sequence). The CDR3 nucleotides read TGTGCCAGCAGTTTATCGTGGGGGAGGGCCTACGAGCAGTACTTC. The encoded protein is CASSLSWGRAYEQYF.

The chain couples TRBV19 to TRBJ2-1, with 12 bases fitting TRBD2. CDR1 and CDR2 from the germline V gene are LNHDA and SQIVND (reference sequence). The CDR3 sequence is 13 residues long. Trimming removed 8 bases from V and 9 bases from J; junction bases left unmatched: 5. The CDR3 bases are TGTGCCAGTGCTAGCGGGGGGGCCGGTGAGCAGTTCTTC. Encoded protein: CASASGGAGEQFF.

This clone was picked up a small number of times. V is TRBV6-1 and J is TRBJ2-7; D is unresolved. CDR3 length: 8 amino acids. Germline-derived CDR1 and CDR2 are MNHNS and SASEGT. Trimming took off 10 bases at V and 6 bases at J, with 4 bases between the two ends. The CDR3 sequence is CATREQYF. CDR3 sequence (DNA): TGTGCCACCCGCGAGCAGTACTTC.

V usage is TRBV28 and J usage is TRBJ1-2; D call uncertain. Trimming took 2 bases from V and 2 from J, leaving 3 bases between them. The CDR3 consists of 12 residues. The germline CDR1 and CDR2 sequences are MDHEN and SYDVKM. DNA of the CDR3: TGTGCCAGCAGTTTACCGAACTATGGCTACACCTTC. Its protein is CASSLPNYGYTF.

The J gene is TRBJ2-1, the V gene TRBV5-4; 11 bases line up with TRBD2. The germline V gene encodes CDR1 SGHNT and CDR2 YYREEE (reference sequence). Germline trimming cut 0 bases from V and 8 bases from J; bases unmatched to any gene: 7. The CDR3 consists of 16 residues. The CDR3 bases are TGTGCCAGCAGCTTGGCCTTACTAGCGGGAGAGGATGAGCAGTTCTTC. This codes for CASSLALLAGEDEQFF.

The V call is TRBV4-2, the J call TRBJ2-7; 9 bases are shared with TRBD2. CDR3 length: 16 residues. In germline, CDR1 is LGHNA, CDR2 YNFKEQ. Unmatched junction bases numbered 7, after V lost 0 bases and J lost 4 bases. CDR3: CASSQDLSGRLYEQYF. The DNA of the CDR3 is TGTGCCAGCAGCCAAGATTTAAGCGGGAGGCTGTACGAGCAGTACTTC.

This clone was counted a single time. The chain is built from TRBV11-2 and TRBJ2-2; 8 bases match TRBD1. After removal of 6 bases from V and 4 bases from J, the junction contained 4 bases not matched to a gene. The CDR3 totals 14 residues. CDR1 is SGHAT, CDR2 FQNNGV, per germline. CDR3 loop: CASRPTGGTGELFF. For the CDR3, the DNA is TGTGCCAGCAGGCCAACAGGGGGCACCGGGGAGCTGTTTTTT.

This chain links TRBV29-1 with TRBJ2-2; unclear D gene. The CDR3 is made up of 14 amino acids. Germline CDR1 SQVTM, CDR2 ANQGSEA. V was pared by 5 bases and J by 5 bases, with 15 bases between. CDR3 sequence (DNA): TGCAGCGTTTACCGGTGGCCTGGGACCGGGGAGCTGTTTTTT. Translated, it gives CSVYRWPGTGELFF.

This rearrangement joins TRBV18 to TRBJ1-1; perhaps TRBD1 as D (5 bases). Germline V CDR1 and CDR2: KGHSH, LQKENI. CDR3 size: 13 residues. V dropped 6 bases and J dropped 9 bases, with 17 bases sitting between them. Written as DNA, the CDR3 is TGTGCCAGCTCCCTGGGGTTCGCGGGGCAAGCTTTCTTT. Translating gives CASSLGFAGQAFF. Combining the CDR3 with reference TRBV18 and TRBJ1-1 gives the whole variable domain NAGVMQNPRHLVRRRGQEARLRCSPMKGHSHVYWYRQLPEEGLKFMVYLQKENIIDESGMPKERFSAEFPKEGPSILRIQQVVRGDSAAYFCASSLGFAGQAFFGQGTRLTVV.

The CDR3 is CASTEAGQETQYF. The DNA of the CDR3 is TGTGCCAGCACCGAGGCGGGGCAAGAGACCCAGTACTTC. The rearrangement uses TRBV28 and TRBJ2-5; a weak D match, TRBD2 (6 bases). CDR3 size: 13 residues. V was shortened by 7 bases and J by 2 bases, with 11 bases between the two germline ends. CDR1 is MDHEN and CDR2 is SYDVKM in the germline V gene.

This clone was seen just once. V gene TRBV7-2 combines with J gene TRBJ1-2; 12 bases align to TRBD1. CDR1 SGHTA and CDR2 FQGNSA come from the germline V gene. V was pared by 5 bases and J by 8 bases, with 9 bases of the junction left unmatched. CDR3 length: 15 residues. CDR3 bases: TGTGCCAGCAGCCTGACGGGACAGGGGGCAGGAGGCTACACCTTC. Translated, it gives CASSLTGQGAGGYTF.

The gene calls are TRBV7-8 and TRBJ1-6, with D tentatively TRBD1 (5 bases). V was trimmed by 8 bases and J by 9 bases, leaving 23 bases between them. Germline-derived CDR1 and CDR2 are SGHVS and FQNEAQ. The CDR3 consists of 16 residues. The DNA of the CDR3 is TGTGCCAGCGCCATCAGGAGGGGAATGGGGCGTTCACCCCTCCACTTT. As protein: CASAIRRGMGRSPLHF.

About this clone itself: The same CDR3 also results from other DNA sequences found in this sample. This chain connects TRBV5-4 to TRBJ2-7; tentatively, D is TRBD1 or TRBD2 (5 bases each). CDR1 is SGHNT, CDR2 YYREEE, per germline (reference sequence). This CDR3 comprises 14 residues. V lost 3 bases, J lost 1 base, and 11 bases lay in between. The CDR3 sequence is CASSSRDGSYEQYF. CDR3 sequence (DNA): TGTGCCAGCAGCTCCCGGGACGGATCCTACGAGCAGTACTTC.

This clone came up a few times. This chain joins TRBV6-1 and TRBJ2-7; D is possibly TRBD1 (7 bases). CDR1 and CDR2 (germline): MNHNS, SASEGT. V was trimmed by 8 bases and J by 3 bases, leaving 17 bases between them. This CDR3 is built from 14 residues. The DNA for the CDR3 is TGTGCCAGCTGCCGACAGGGAGGATACTACGAGCAGTACTTC. It specifies CASCRQGGYYEQYF.

The chain recombines TRBV6-5 with TRBJ2-7; 9 bases fit TRBD1. V dropped 6 bases and J dropped 2; count of bases not matched to a gene: 5. The CDR3 runs 14 residues. CDR1 and CDR2 from the germline V gene are MNHEY and SVGAGI. The CDR3 spells CASRPYRGPYEQYF. The CDR3 DNA follows: TGTGCCAGCAGACCTTACAGGGGGCCCTACGAGCAGTACTTC.

The chain is built from TRBV19 and TRBJ2-5; D call uncertain. The J call is in doubt because the DNA end fits TRBJ2-7 better. Germline assignment: CDR1 LNHDA and CDR2 SQIVND (reference sequence). This CDR3 region has 13 residues. The CDR3 bases are TGTGCCAGTAGAAGCCGGGCGCCCGGCGAGCAGTACTTC. This codes for CASRSRAPGEQYF.

The genes are TRBV27 and TRBJ2-1; the D is unclear. Germline-derived CDR1 and CDR2 are MNHEY and SMNVEV (reference sequence). CDR3 length: 14 residues. V lost 4 bases and J lost 4, with 11 bases in between. This chain's CDR3 is CASSSLDGYNEQFF. DNA for the CDR3: TGTGCCAGCAGTTCCCTGGACGGGTACAATGAGCAGTTCTTC.